This paragraph covers one TCR beta chain sequence. Its specificity is unknown. These data belong to a study of response to subunit inactivated influenza vaccine. TCRdb called the RT-PCR reads again in MiXCR, with one record for every CDR3 protein. The sample carries more than 450,000 distinct CDR3 sequences, about an eighth recorded once. Overall study findings and caveats: The authors offered the suggestion that each seasonal influenza vaccination recruits few new T cells.

Germline loops: CDR1 MNHEY, CDR2 SVGEGT. The ends lost 0 bases at V and 5 bases at J; junction bases unmatched: 10. The CDR3 covers 16 residues. The TCR was taken from a man aged 45-65 years who received an inactivated influenza vaccine. The J gene is TRBJ2-7, the V gene TRBV6-2 or TRBV6-3; 7 bases map to TRBD1. This material consisted of PBMCs from blood, taken on the day of vaccination. The CDR3 loop reads CASSYSMVTGAHEQYF. CDR3 sequence (DNA): TGTGCCAGCAGTTACTCGATGGTTACAGGGGCCCACGAGCAGTACTTC.